The clone carrying this T cell receptor (beta chain) has only a few counts. The CDR3 loop spans 14 amino acids. Per germline, CDR1 SQVTM and CDR2 ANQGSEA. Trimming left V 7 bases short and J 1 base short, with 16 bases between. The authors' processing: Cell counts per sample came from amplifying reference gene primers. Profiled with immunoSEQ multiplex PCR; TCRdb holds only in-frame clones, not every one. The V and J calls and clone size were taken over from that table, and D and trimming were inferred from the DNA. Seen here are some 100,000 clones, around nine tenths observed once, and the top ten hold 4.8%. This record comes from a study of blood T cell repertoires in COVID-19. Across the whole study: Samples taken during acute and convalescent COVID-19 were collected in the United States, Italy and Spain. T cells, B-cell-depleted T cells, or PBMCs supplied cDNA or gDNA.

This TCR derives from an elderly woman with active COVID-19. Source material: peripheral blood. V usage is TRBV29-1 and J usage is TRBJ1-1, with unresolved D. The CDR3 is CSAGRGLANTEAFF. DNA for the CDR3: TGCAGCGCGGGTCGCGGACTCGCGAACACTGAAGCTTTCTTT.